Given below is one TCR beta chain in context. What it binds is unknown. This sample stems from a study of cytomegalovirus exposure and HLA in healthy donors. The PCR employed 60 Vbeta primers together with 13 Jbeta primers. Assay used: immunoSEQ multiplex PCR; TCRdb lists only in-frame clones, some missing. The table shows roughly 150,000 clones, with 80% occurring only once. V was pared by 2 bases and J by 1 base, with 18 bases between. Germline assignment: CDR1 WNHNN and CDR2 SYGVQD (reference sequence). This CDR3 contains 18 residues. The donors were healthy bone marrow donors. General study results and limits: Cytomegalovirus status was reportedly diagnosed by the classifier with high specificity and sensitivity. Reportedly, TCR beta sequences accurately predicted HLA-A and HLA-B alleles in most subjects. The dataset shows that most TCR sequences were rare, while some public TCRs occurred in many donors.

The material sequenced was PBMCs. The chain has TRBV10-1 and TRBJ2-1, with D possibly TRBD2 on 6 matching bases. The clonotype was recovered from a woman aged 40 to 50 in good health and CMV-seronegative. The CDR3 coding sequence is TGCGCCAGCAGTGAGACCTTGACCGGGACTCTATCCTACAATGAGCAGTTCTTC. This translates into CASSETLTGTLSYNEQFF.